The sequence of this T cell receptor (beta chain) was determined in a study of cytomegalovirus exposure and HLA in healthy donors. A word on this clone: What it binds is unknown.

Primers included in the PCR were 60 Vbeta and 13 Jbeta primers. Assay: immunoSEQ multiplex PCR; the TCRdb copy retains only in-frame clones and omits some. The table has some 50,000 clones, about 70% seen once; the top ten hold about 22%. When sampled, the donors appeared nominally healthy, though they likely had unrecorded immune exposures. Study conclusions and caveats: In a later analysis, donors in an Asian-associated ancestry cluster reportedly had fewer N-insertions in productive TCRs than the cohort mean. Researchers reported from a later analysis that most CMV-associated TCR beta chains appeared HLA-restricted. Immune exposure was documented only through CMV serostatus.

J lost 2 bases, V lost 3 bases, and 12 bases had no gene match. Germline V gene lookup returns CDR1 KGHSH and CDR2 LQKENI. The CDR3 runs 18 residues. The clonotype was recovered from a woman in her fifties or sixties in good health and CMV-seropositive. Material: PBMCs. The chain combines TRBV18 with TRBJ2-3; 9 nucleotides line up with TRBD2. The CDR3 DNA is TGTGCCAGCTCACCTTCAAGCGGGAGGCGAACTTACACAGATACGCAGTATTTT. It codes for CASSPSSGRRTYTDTQYF.